This TCR beta chain appears in the sequencing data of a study of blood T cell repertoires in COVID-19. For the study at large: PBMCs, B-cell-depleted T cells, or T cells were the source of the cDNA or gDNA that made up the material.

This clone turned up a few times. This CDR3 is built from 15 residues. V shed 2 bases and J 4 bases; nucleotides not matched to a gene: 7. The germline gives CDR1 SNHLY, CDR2 FYNNEI. Original analysis: Reference gene primer amplification gave nucleated cell count estimates. Data came from immunoSEQ multiplex PCR; TCRdb stores just in-frame clones and leaves some out. The V and J calls and clone size are taken from that table; D and trimming were inferred from the DNA. The sample has about 150,000 clones, about nine tenths seen once. This receptor was identified in a woman aged 70-85 years with acute or convalescent COVID-19. Input material: peripheral blood. The gene calls are TRBV2 and TRBJ2-7; 8 bases line up with TRBD1. The CDR3 DNA reads as TGTGCCAGCAGTGAATATCCAGGGGGCCGGTACGAGCAGTACGTC. The encoded protein is CASSEYPGGRYEQYV.